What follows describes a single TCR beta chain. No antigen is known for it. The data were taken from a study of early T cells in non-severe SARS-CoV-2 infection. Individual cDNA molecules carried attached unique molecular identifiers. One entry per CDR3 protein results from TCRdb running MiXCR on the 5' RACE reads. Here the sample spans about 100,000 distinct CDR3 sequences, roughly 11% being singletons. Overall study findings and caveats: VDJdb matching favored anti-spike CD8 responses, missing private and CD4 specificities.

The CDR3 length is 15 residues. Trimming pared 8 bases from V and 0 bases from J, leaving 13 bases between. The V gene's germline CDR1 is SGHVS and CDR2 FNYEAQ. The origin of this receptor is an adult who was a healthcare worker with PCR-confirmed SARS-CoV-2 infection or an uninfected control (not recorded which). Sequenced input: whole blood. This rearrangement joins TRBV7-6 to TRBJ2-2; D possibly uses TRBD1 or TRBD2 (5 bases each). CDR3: CASQSWGSNTGELFF. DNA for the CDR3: TGTGCCAGCCAGTCGTGGGGGTCGAACACCGGGGAGCTGTTTTTT.